The clone carrying this T cell receptor (beta chain) has just one count. Sequencing used immunoSEQ multiplex PCR; TCRdb keeps in-frame clones, though not all of them. The sample consists of around 70,000 clones, roughly nine tenths of them appearing once. The record originates from a study of T cell changes during pregnancy in multiple sclerosis. This CDR3 has 13 amino acids. V was pared by 4 bases and J by 8 bases, with 9 bases between. In germline, CDR1 is KGHSH, CDR2 LQKENI. The sample in question was peripheral blood, obtained in the second trimester of pregnancy. The TCR comes from a female donor with multiple sclerosis, enrolled in a pregnancy study. The chain links TRBV18 to TRBJ1-6; the D is unclear. In nucleotides, the CDR3 is TGTGCCAGCTCACGAAGAACGGATTCACCCCTCCACTTT. Protein product: CASSRRTDSPLHF. The whole variable domain, filled in from reference TRBV18 and TRBJ1-6, reads NAGVMQNPRHLVRRRGQEARLRCSPMKGHSHVYWYRQLPEEGLKFMVYLQKENIIDESGMPKERFSAEFPKEGPSILRIQQVVRGDSAAYFCASSRRTDSPLHFGNGTRLTVT.